This TCR beta chain was sequenced during a study of human T cells and chemical hapten exposure. Overall study: Patients additionally received therapeutic doses of diphenylcyclopropenone on the scalp once a week, and this continued throughout the roughly 25-week study.

Notes on the study in general: No alteration of TCRs above 1 in 1000 frequency was seen with DPC sensitization. Because they had alopecia, donors may respond immunologically unlike healthy people.

In regard to this clonotype: Its antigen is undetermined.

The CDR3 is made up of 14 amino acids. V shed 6 bases and J 6 bases; nucleotides not matched to a gene: 7. Time point noted: patch test 2, 6 weeks after DPC sensitization. The treatment was: therapeutic diphenylcyclopropenone sensitization with weekly scalp DPC. The library attached unique molecular identifiers to individual cDNA molecules. One entry per CDR3 protein, called by TCRdb with MiXCR from the RACE reads. The repertoire consists of over 130,000 distinct CDR3 sequences, with over 9.5% occurring once and the leading ten covering around 1.4%. Material: whole blood, obtained in connection with sensitization to the hapten diphenylcyclopropenone (DPC). The chain has TRBV12-3 or TRBV12-4 and TRBJ2-3; 9 bases line up with TRBD1. This sequence originates from a woman aged 50 to 60 with alopecia areata. Some clones in this sample may be carry-over from other donors' samples. CDR3 in amino acids: CASSDTGGKDTQYF. The CDR3 nucleotides are TGTGCCAGCAGCGATACAGGGGGCAAGGATACGCAGTATTTT.